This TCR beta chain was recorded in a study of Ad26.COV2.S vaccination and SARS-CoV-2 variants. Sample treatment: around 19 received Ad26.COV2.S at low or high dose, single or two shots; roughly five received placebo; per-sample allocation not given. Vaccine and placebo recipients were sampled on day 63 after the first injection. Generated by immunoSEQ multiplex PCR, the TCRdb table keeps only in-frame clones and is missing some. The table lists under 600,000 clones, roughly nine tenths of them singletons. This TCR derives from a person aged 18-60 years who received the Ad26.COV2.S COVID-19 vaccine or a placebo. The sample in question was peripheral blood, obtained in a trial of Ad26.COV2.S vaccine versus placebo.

The CDR3: CASSVEGGLAGIEQYF. CDR3 DNA sequence: TGTGCCAGCAGCGTAGAGGGGGGACTAGCGGGAATCGAGCAGTACTTC. This sequence joins TRBV9 and TRBJ2-7, with 13 positions matching TRBD2. The CDR3 runs 16 residues. Trimming took 0 bases from V and 6 from J; bases not matched to a gene: 6. Germline V lookup: CDR1 SGDLS, CDR2 YYNGEE.